This T cell receptor (beta chain) was identified in a study of T-cell memory formation after mild COVID-19. Looking at the study overall: TCR clusters largely stayed donor specific. Study results and limitations: CD4+ contracting clones were mainly CM and EM; CD8+ ones, EMRA. A balance of CD4 and CD8 characterized clones contracting day 15 to 85, whereas later expanders leaned CD4+.

A few counts support this clonotype. Antigen specificity is unknown. 5'RACE, which relied on constant-segment primers, yielded TCR alpha and TCR beta cDNA libraries carrying sample barcodes and UMIs. In TCRdb, the 5' RACE reads were re-called with MiXCR into one record per CDR3 protein. Seen here are tens of thousands of distinct CDR3 sequences, more than 13% observed once, and the top ten hold around two fifths. The CDR3 has 15 residues. CDR1 is SGHAT, CDR2 FQNNGV, per germline. J lost 7 bases, V lost 4 bases, and 8 bases had no gene match. The receptor was isolated from a man younger than 35 who had mild COVID-19 (a few samples of this study predate the infection). Cell type and time point are not known. This chain joins TRBV11-2 and TRBJ2-1; TRBD2 agrees at 9 bases. Material: PBMCs or a T cell subset sorted from them (not recorded which). The CDR3 DNA follows: TGTGCCAGCAGCTCACTCCCAGCGGGGGGTAATGAGCAGTTCTTC. Amino acids: CASSSLPAGGNEQFF. The whole variable domain, filled in from reference TRBV11-2 and TRBJ2-1, reads EAGVAQSPRYKIIEKRQSVAFWCNPISGHATLYWYQQILGQGPKLLIQFQNNGVVDDSQLPKDRFSAERLKGVDSTLKIQPAKLEDSAVYLCASSSLPAGGNEQFFGPGTRLTVL.